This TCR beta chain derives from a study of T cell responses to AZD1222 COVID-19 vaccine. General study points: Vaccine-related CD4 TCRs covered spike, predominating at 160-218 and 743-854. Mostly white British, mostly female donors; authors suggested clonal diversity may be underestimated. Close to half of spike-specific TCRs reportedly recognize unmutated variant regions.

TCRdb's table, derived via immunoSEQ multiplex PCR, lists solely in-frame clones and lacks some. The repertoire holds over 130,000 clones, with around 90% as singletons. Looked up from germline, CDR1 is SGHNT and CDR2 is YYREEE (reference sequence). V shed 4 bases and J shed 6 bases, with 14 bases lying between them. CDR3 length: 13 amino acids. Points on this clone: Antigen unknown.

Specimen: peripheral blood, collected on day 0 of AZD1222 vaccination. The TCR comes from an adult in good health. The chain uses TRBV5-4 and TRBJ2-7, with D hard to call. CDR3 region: CASSVTLSAEQYF. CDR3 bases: TGTGCCAGCAGCGTTACACTCTCGGCCGAGCAGTACTTC.